The subject of this entry is one TCR beta chain. There are a few counts of this clone. What antigen it recognizes has not been identified. It has no much larger one-base neighbor in the sample; base qualities were not kept. The data were obtained in a study of cytomegalovirus exposure and HLA in healthy donors listed by TCRdb under 2017. Study-level background: In an earlier analysis of some 550 of the donors, around 300 Gb of sequence data and 100 million or so unique TCR beta sequences from 150 million to 200 million T cells were reported. The aim of the study was to test whether cataloging public T cell receptors could identify signatures of past pathogen exposure. A later analysis re-examined previously published TCR beta repertoires from just over 650 donors and added high-resolution HLA genotyping to investigate patterns of TCR occurrence. Among roughly 400 genotyped donors of the cohort, an average of approximately 220,000 unique TCR beta nucleotide sequences was sequenced per donor, of which about 19% were non-productive. An earlier analysis of fewer than 700 of the donors applied high-throughput TCR beta sequencing to assess whether each TCR beta V gene segment acted as functional or pseudogenic. Both class I and class II loci were covered by HLA typing, at four-digit resolution. An early release that covered more than 550 HLA-typed donors contained about 300 gigabases of sequencing data and 85 million to 100 million unique TCR sequences. In addition to the first cohort of 666 subjects, a separate validation cohort of approximately 120 different subjects was used. Every discovery cohort repertoire had been produced on one sequencing platform. The genetic ancestry cluster associated with self-reported Caucasian donors included 80% to 90% of the roughly 400 genotyped donors. Donor age, sex, ethnicity and CMV serostatus were collected together with the repertoire data. The number of donors typed differed by locus, with about 629-630 for A, B, C, DRB1 and DQB1, around 500 for DQA1, nearly 610 for DPA1, and roughly 450 for DPB1. In the later analysis, no new phenotypic data were used to find candidate immune exposures; instead, reliance was placed on TCR beta sequences and their occurrence across donors. The T cell repertoires of several hundred subjects were profiled by immunosequencing and related to cytomegalovirus serostatus. To predict cytomegalovirus infection status, the study combined high-throughput TCR immunosequencing, statistical association of individual TCRs with disease status, and machine learning. In a later genetic analysis, genome-wide SNP genotypes for about three fifths of the roughly 670 donors were used, and that subset was treated as a discovery cohort. Roughly five DR-DQ haplotypes were treated as single units for association and clustering because of strong linkage in the cohort. What the study reported, not specific to this receptor: When HLA alleles, especially DR and DQ, strongly co-occurred, TCR associations were difficult to assign to individual alleles. According to a later genetic analysis, donors in an Asian-associated ancestry cluster had fewer N-insertions in productive TCRs than the approximately 630-donor mean. A later analysis found that HLA-associated TCR beta chains were more clonally expanded and had lower generation probabilities than equally common non-associated chains. A few of the identified cytomegalovirus-associated TCR beta chains were confirmed in vitro to be specific for cytomegalovirus antigens. Immune exposure information for the cohort was limited to CMV serostatus. The earlier analysis of approximately 540 of the donors excluded 15 to 20 rarely observed V segments, including chromosome 9 orphons, because counts were too low. Broadly in line with IMGT annotations, most TCR beta V segments showed up in productive rearrangements about 87% or about 30% of the time in an earlier analysis of approximately 600 of the donors. In this cohort, only TCR beta chains were sequenced, and detectable features were limited by the absence of alpha or paired-chain data. According to the authors, the approach could potentially be generalized to other disease states and immunological phenotypes. Because some donors lacked HLA typing at each locus, the association tests relied only on the typed subset. Most CMV-associated TCR beta chains appeared to be HLA-restricted in a later analysis, and the HLA associations seemed to be driven largely by CMV exposure. According to a later analysis, parvovirus B19, influenza, CMV and Epstein-Barr virus appeared linked to several top co-occurrence clusters. In the study, roughly 160 TCR beta chains were listed as associated with cytomegalovirus. Because the 87-base-pair reads could not distinguish some IMGT-functional V segments, including TRBV6-2 and TRBV6-3, those segments were excluded. Sequencing depth was assumed to be roughly uniform across donors in the presence/absence analyses, though that assumption may not hold. A further reported finding was that TCR beta sequences accurately predicted the HLA-A and HLA-B alleles for most subjects in the first cohort. A later analysis found that TCR association rates varied across HLA loci, with DRB1 alleles showing the most associated TCRs and HLA-C alleles the fewest. V-gene and J-gene trimming of TCR beta chains was associated with a missense DCLRE1C variant in a later genetic analysis, and the association was replicated in an independent cohort. Most TCR sequences were seen in very few donors, while some public TCRs were found in many individuals. A cluster of highly shared sequence variants was judged likely to be a technical artifact of the sequencing pipeline. Cytomegalovirus status was reported to be diagnosed by the classifier with high specificity and sensitivity in both the original and validation cohorts. Specific HLA alleles were associated with some 15,000 TCR beta sequences at a false discovery rate of 0.05 in a later analysis. Correlated functional status among segregating V segments might reflect linkage disequilibrium, but an unknown experimental factor could not be ruled out.

To prepare the library, the immunoSEQ multiplex PCR assay was applied. For the multiplex PCR, a mixture combining 60 forward primers for TCR Vbeta segments and 13 reverse primers for TCR Jbeta segments was used. A multiplex PCR assay on genomic DNA amplified the CDR3 region of rearranged TCR beta genes. On the Illumina HiSeq System, the amplified TCR beta libraries were sequenced as 87-base-pair reads. The authors' pipeline ran thus. In a later analysis, approximately 74 million unique TCR beta chains were counted across the approximately 640 repertoires, and approximately 11 million of these chains were shared by at least two donors. A nearest-neighbor algorithm error-corrected the raw reads and collapsed the reads into unique sequences, merging closely related sequences to remove PCR and sequencing errors. CDR3 sequences were aligned to IMGT reference sequences to assign V, D and J gene segments. Each retained sequence needed at least a six-nucleotide match to both a V gene segment and a J gene segment. Rearrangements were classified as productive when the CDR3 lacked stop codons and remained in frame with V and J, and all other rearrangements were classified as non-productive. CDR3 was defined according to IMGT convention as the region running from the second conserved V-encoded cysteine to the conserved J-encoded phenylalanine. The earlier analysis of some 550 of the donors excluded any sequence lacking an unambiguous match to a single V gene segment. An earlier analysis of about 590 of the donors classified V segments as functional when productive rearrangements were above 56.7% and as segregating when the standard deviation between donors was above 5%. A statistical classification framework was developed to diagnose cytomegalovirus status using the catalog of TCR beta chain sequences. In a later analysis, V and J genes were assigned by comparing TCR nucleotide sequences against IMGT/GENE-DB human TR gene sequences. In a later analysis, CDR3 sequences and most-parsimonious VDJ recombination scenarios were assigned using the TCRdist pipeline. In a later analysis, every TCR beta chain was defined by the combination of its CDR3 amino acid sequence and its V-gene family, and reads without a unique V-gene family were dropped. A later analysis removed 592 highly shared, low-generation-probability nucleotide sequences to deal with suspected cross-contamination and a sequencing artifact. In a later analysis, a clonal expansion index for each public chain was calculated from normalized within-repertoire ranks of inferred template counts. A later analysis computed generation probabilities with a VDJ recombination model fitted to out-of-frame rearrangements, and checked the results against IGoR. In a later analysis, hypergeometric tests were used to score TCR-TCR, TCR-HLA and TCR-CMV co-occurrence, with a repertoire-size bias correction applied to TCR pairs. To estimate false discovery rates, a later analysis permuted the HLA or CMV assignments 20 times. In a later analysis, co-occurring TCRs were grouped using DBSCAN, with TCRdist sequence similarity added in when clustering inside HLA-allele-positive subsets. Repertoires with fewer than 30,000 or more than 120,000 public chains, plus five repertoires with anomalous nucleotide sharing, were excluded from co-occurrence clustering. As stored in TCRdb, this immuneACCESS dataset retains in-frame rearrangements with V and J assigned. A fraction of the clones does not appear; measured against another copy, unresolved V genes explain less than half of the discrepancy, and the remainder lacks a known reason. That table is the source of V, J and clone size, and D and trimming were worked out from the DNA. This sample is represented by roughly 120,000 clones; less than 80% of them were singletons. The top ten clones comprise 9.5% of the sample.

The cohort comprised 710 or so healthy bone marrow donors. At the time of sampling, every cohort member was nominally healthy, though immune exposures that went unrecorded were likely present. The donor was CMV seropositive and was included in the group of approximately 300 seropositive cohort members. Every donor gave a peripheral blood sample, and the peripheral blood mononuclear cells from that sample were used for TCR beta sequencing. Genomic DNA extraction from the blood cell samples was performed with the Qiagen DNeasy Blood Extraction Kit. The germline V gene (reference sequence) specifies LNHDA as CDR1 and SQIVND as CDR2. For this chain, trimming is 4 bases at the V end and 6 bases at the J end, and the number of junction bases without a gene match is 5. The CDR3, from cysteine to phenylalanine, totals 13 residues. Only CDR3 DNA remains: 39 bases, in frame from the first base.

The TCR was taken from a woman in her 40s in good health and CMV-seropositive. The chain is encoded by TRBV19 joined to TRBJ1-2; 7 central nucleotides agree with TRBD1. The sample was PBMCs. CDR3 region: CASSNIDRDGYTF. The nucleotides read TGTGCCAGTAGTAACATAGACAGGGATGGCTACACCTTC. Full variable domain (CDR3 extended with the reference TRBV19 and TRBJ1-2 proteins): DGGITQSPKYLFRKEGQNVTLSCEQNLNHDAMYWYRQDPGQGLRLIYYSQIVNDFQKGDIAEGYSVSREKKESFPLTVTSAQKNPTAFYLCASSNIDRDGYTFGSGTRLTVV.